A selection of T cell receptor beta chains follows, all from one sample in a study of tumor-infiltrating lymphocytes in primary liver carcinoma. MiXCR was run by TCRdb on the multiplex PCR reads, yielding one entry per CDR3 protein. The sample includes a few hundred thousand distinct CDR3 sequences, almost 60% of them seen just once. The material sequenced was peripheral blood. The origin of the receptors is a woman aged 25 to 39 with primary liver carcinoma and hepatitis B virus infection. Both conserved end residues are part of each CDR3. Not all rows give a size; the values are once, few, many and, for expanded clones, a class.

CDR3 protein: CASSRVDSDTGELFF
clone size: NA
V gene: TRBV5-4

CDR3 protein: CASLGRSHNEQFF
clone size: few
V gene: TRBV6-2/TRBV6-3

CDR3 protein: CSSERGSADTQYF
clone size: NA
V gene: TRBV29-1

CDR3 protein: CSSSDGRSTDTQYF
clone size: many
V gene: TRBV29-1

CDR3 protein: CASSLRAAGTGQEAQYF
clone size: NA
V gene: TRBV28

CDR3 protein: CASSLDRATSAQHF
clone size: many
V gene: TRBV7-8

CDR3 protein: CASSSNPQGSGTGELFF
clone size: few
V gene: TRBV5-1

CDR3 protein: CANSEVTLAEQETQYF
clone size: few
V gene: TRBV4-1

CDR3 protein: CAVGQGPNQPQHF
clone size: NA
V gene: TRBV10-3

CDR3 protein: CASSLAGRAEKFF
clone size: NA
V gene: TRBV11-2

CDR3 protein: CASWPTPGQGQETQYF
clone size: NA
V gene: TRBV6-1

CDR3 protein: CSVDASDQETQYF
clone size: few
V gene: TRBV29-1

CDR3 protein: CAGTQALAGTDTQYF
clone size: NA
V gene: TRBV6-2/TRBV6-3

CDR3 protein: CASMRTSSRGDIQYF
clone size: NA
V gene: TRBV6-6

CDR3 protein: CVSSPNREAGELFF
clone size: once
V gene: TRBV28

CDR3 protein: CASRLAAGPIYQETQYF
clone size: NA
V gene: TRBV6-5

CDR3 protein: CASSLSDRLSGELFF
clone size: NA
V gene: TRBV28

CDR3 protein: CASSLVWISEQFF
clone size: NA
V gene: TRBV5-4

CDR3 protein: CATKAEGGDNEQFF
clone size: NA
V gene: TRBV24-1

CDR3 protein: CTSSHRQDKLRGGYTF
clone size: NA
V gene: TRBV13

CDR3 protein: CASSRERGLDGANVLTF
clone size: NA
V gene: TRBV5-4

CDR3 protein: CSVRQRPEAFF
clone size: NA
V gene: TRBV29-1

CDR3 protein: CASRIAGVSGQYF
clone size: NA
V gene: TRBV12-3/TRBV12-4

CDR3 protein: CASSFSSYSGRLYNEQFF
clone size: few
V gene: TRBV12-3/TRBV12-4

CDR3 protein: CTAGSRQANEQFF
clone size: NA
V gene: TRBV29-1

CDR3 protein: CASSRRTQYF
clone size: NA
V gene: TRBV28

CDR3 protein: CASSEAKGFSEAFF
clone size: many
V gene: TRBV6-1

CDR3 protein: CASSTGLADQKQFF
clone size: NA
V gene: TRBV5-8

CDR3 protein: CASSLVRLAGWTTGELFF
clone size: many
V gene: TRBV11-3

CDR3 protein: CASSSPLGTSSYNEQFF
clone size: medium-sized
V gene: TRBV28

CDR3 protein: CASSYGGVVEQYF
clone size: NA
V gene: TRBV6-6

CDR3 protein: CASSPPGTRATDTQDF
clone size: NA
V gene: TRBV7-9

CDR3 protein: CASSLPGNHNEQFF
clone size: NA
V gene: TRBV5-6